The source of this T cell receptor (beta chain) is a study of shared clonotypes between healthy human individuals (dated by TCRdb to the early 2020s). Background for the entire study: The cohort comprised a couple of women and a few men aged 18 to 49 years. To increase sequencing depth and limit assay-specific biases, TCR repertoire library preparation and sequencing were carried out by different laboratories using diverse techniques. Per donor, leukapheresis produced somewhere between about 0.9 and 9.5 billion PBMCs. For each donor, three plates each were used for CD4 naive and CD4 memory, two plates were used for CD8 naive, and one plate was used for CD8 memory. To estimate repertoire size and how much clonotypes are shared between individuals, the study performed deep sequencing of blood TCR repertoires from 4 to 6 healthy adults.

CD8 naive samples were obtained by positive selection for CCR7 among CD45RO-negative cells, yielding a CD45RA+CCR7+ population from which TemRA cells were excluded. Donors were healthy HIV-negative adults with no recently reported acute infections or vaccinations. All donors were Caucasian adults living in Nashville, Tennessee, USA. After blood collection by leukapheresis, PBMCs were isolated using Ficoll-Histopaque density gradient centrifugation and then cryopreserved in the vapor phase of liquid nitrogen. Analytical flow cytometry was used to check the purity and quantity of every magnetically sorted T cell population. Genomic DNA was isolated from each sorted fraction and quantified by UV absorbance on a Nanodrop 2000c. Using the deep immunoSEQ assay, TCR CDR3 regions were amplified from genomic DNA by multiplex PCR. Extracted genomic DNA from each cell subset was distributed evenly across all wells of several immunoSEQ 96-well plates, and each plate was treated as a replicate. For sorted subsets, each replicate PCR was loaded with roughly 0.2 ug genomic DNA, equivalent to about 30,000 T cell genomes. Purified libraries were measured with a Qubit 3.0 fluorometer, size-checked on a Bioanalyzer 2100, and measured again with the KAPA Library Quantification kit. A separate single-read 150-cycle Illumina NextSeq 550 flow cell was used to sequence each immunoSEQ 96-well plate. The paper's processing steps were these. The immunoSEQ output contained only junctional sequences without quality scores, so filtering could not match that applied to full-length reads. To assign V/J genes and CDR3, sequences were annotated using PyIR, a Python wrapper for IgBLAST v1.9, with IMGT germline references. Reads with weak V/J assignments (E-value above 1e-6), missing CDR3, stop codons, out-of-frame junctions, or ambiguous translated residues were removed. A V3J clonotype was defined by an identical inferred V gene, J gene, and CDR3 amino acid sequence. Percentage overlap between repertoires was computed as shared unique clonotypes divided by the size of the smaller repertoire. RTK rarefaction, the Chao1 estimator, and Recon v2.1 estimates of unobserved clonotypes were used to assess repertoire richness. OLGA was used to compute generation probabilities for all TCRbeta clonotypes that the gDNA method yielded from a handful of donors. This immuneACCESS table, as held by TCRdb, lists in-frame sequences with V and J called but not all clones. Of the missing ones, under half trace to an unresolved V gene in checked studies; the others have no known cause. V and J calls plus clone size are reproduced from that table; the DNA served to infer D and trimming. Here the sample has around 600,000 clones; 95% occur a single time. 0.11% of the sample goes to the ten largest clones.

Details on this clone: Its antigen is currently not known. It has no much larger one-base neighbor in the sample; base qualities were not kept.

The junction carries 9 bases between V and J, which are trimmed by 4 bases and 10 bases respectively. From the cysteine through the phenylalanine, the CDR3 covers 11 amino acids. Only the CDR3 portion is preserved as DNA: 33 bases, with reading frame beginning at the first base. The germline V gene supplies CDR1 SGHDT and CDR2 YYEEEE. Overall results and qualifications from the work: Naive subsets generally had larger estimated clonotype richness than memory subsets. Because the study included only a small number of donors, the genetic and exposure-history diversity represented was limited. Across a few donors, 4.5% to 6.5% of naive CD4, around 3.3% of naive CD8, roughly 2.3% of memory CD4, and about 0.4% of memory CD8 clonotypes were shared. Clonotypes shared by all four sorted-subset donors showed higher generation probabilities than non-shared clonotypes. Pairwise subsampling indicated that sequencing depth was expected to affect the degree of clonotype sharing among donors. Incomplete sequencing was indicated by rarefaction of sorted-subset datasets, despite the large sequencing depth. Sampling was restricted to blood, and TCR repertoires in tissues likely differ from the TCR repertoires found in blood.

The TCR sequence derives from a woman younger than 45 in good health. The sample was naive CD8+ T cells sorted from blood. Sample cell subset or site, as interpreted from the label and publication: CD45RA+CCR7+. The chain employs TRBV5-6 and TRBJ2-1; the D gene is perhaps TRBD2, on 6 matching bases. Here is the DNA: TGTGCCAGCAGCGTAACTAGCGAGCAGTTCTTC. This is translated as CASSVTSEQFF.